This entry describes one TCR beta chain. Its antigen is undetermined. Time point indicated: persistent/refractory GD, antithyroid drugs over 5 years with positive TRAb. Making the TCR library involved RNA that had been extracted from PBMCs. The CDR3 is 14 amino acids. The ends were cut back, 5 bases at V and 4 bases at J, with 15 bases in the middle. CDR1 SEHNR and CDR2 FQNEAQ come from the germline V gene (reference sequence). This entry belongs to a study of regulatory T cells in long-lasting Graves disease. Notes on the study in general: Reduced TCR diversity was observed in persistent Graves' patients versus newly diagnosed patients. Having few samples may have compromised the accuracy.

With iRepertoire HTBI primers and Arm-PCR of CDR3 regions, TCR beta libraries were built. MiXCR was run by TCRdb on the multiplex PCR reads, yielding one entry per CDR3 protein. The profile covers 500,000 to 700,000 distinct CDR3 sequences, with 25% to 30% appearing a single time and about 40% taken by the ten largest. The receptor was isolated from a female donor with Graves disease. This sequence joins TRBV7-9 and TRBJ2-7; D is undetermined. This specimen was peripheral blood mononuclear cells (PBMCs), taken when the disease was refractory, from a patient treated with antithyroid drugs. In DNA form, the CDR3 reads TGTGCCAGCAGCACACCCCGGGCCCCTTACGAGCAGTACTTC. Translating gives CASSTPRAPYEQYF. The full variable domain, with the rest looked up from reference TRBV7-9 and TRBJ2-7, is DTGVSQNPRHKITKRGQNVTFRCDPISEHNRLYWYRQTLGQGPEFLTYFQNEAQLEKSRLLSDRFSAERPKGSFSTLEIQRTEQGDSAMYLCASSTPRAPYEQYFGPGTRLTVT.